This is a list of T cell receptor beta chains from one sample in a study of T cell responses to AZD1222 COVID-19 vaccine. Profiling relied on immunoSEQ multiplex PCR, and the TCRdb table lists in-frame clones only, not all of them. The data show more than 65,000 clones, about 78% seen once. The sequences come from peripheral blood, collected on day 0 of AZD1222 vaccination. The receptors here all came from an adult in good health. CDR3s include the opening cysteine and the closing phenylalanine or tryptophan. The D gene is left open where the match is weak. Size tells how often a clone was seen (once, few, many) or the class of an expanded clone, and some rows leave it out.

>TRBJ1-1|13|.|.|TRBV6-5
TGTGCCAGCACTCGGACGGAAAACACTGAAGCTTTCTTT
CASTRTENTEAFF
>TRBJ1-6|14|.|.|TRBV9
TGTGCCAGCAGTAATGGACAGATTAATTCACCCCTCCACTTT
CASSNGQINSPLHF
>TRBJ1-1|13|.|TRBD1|TRBV19
TGTGCCAGTAGTCGGGACAGGAACACTGAAGCTTTCTTT
CASSRDRNTEAFF
>TRBJ2-1|15|.|.|TRBV18
TGTGCCAGCTCCCCCGACAGGCGAGCCTACAATGAGCAGTTCTTC
CASSPDRRAYNEQFF
>TRBJ2-3|12|.|.|TRBV7-7
TGTGCCAGCAGCGCAAATCACGATACGCAGTATTTT
CASSANHDTQYF
>TRBJ2-1|15|.|TRBD2|TRBV2
TGTGCCAGCAGTGGGACGGCGGGAGGGGTCAATGAGCAGTTCTTC
CASSGTAGGVNEQFF
>TRBJ1-2|15|.|.|TRBV7-8
TGTGCCAGCAGCTTTGACAGTCCAAGCCTCTATGGCTACACCTTC
CASSFDSPSLYGYTF
>TRBJ2-5|15|.|TRBD2|TRBV5-4
TGTGCCAGCAGTTATCAACTAGCGGGAGTAGAGACCCAGTACTTC
CASSYQLAGVETQYF
>TRBJ2-7|14|.|TRBD2|TRBV10-2
TGCGCCAGCATGGTCCAGCGGGAGGGAGGCGAGCAGTACTTC
CASMVQREGGEQYF
>TRBJ2-1|16|.|.|TRBV4-1
TGCGCCAGCAGCCAAGCACCCCAGATTAAGGGCAATGAGCAGTTCTTC
CASSQAPQIKGNEQFF
>TRBJ2-6|16|.|.|TRBV6-5
TGTGCCAGCAGTTACGGGCACCTCTCTGGGGCCAACGTCCTGACTTTC
CASSYGHLSGANVLTF
>TRBJ1-6|16|.|TRBD1|TRBV18
TGTGCCAGCTCACCGTCGGGGACAGGGAGGAATTCACCCCTCCACTTT
CASSPSGTGRNSPLHF
>TRBJ1-3|15|.|TRBD1|TRBV10-3
TGTGCCATCAGCGAAGGGACAGTCTCTGGAAACACCATATATTTT
CAISEGTVSGNTIYF
>TRBJ2-2|16|few|.|TRBV6-5
TGTGCCAGCAGTTACCTTTTGGGGGAGAACACCGGGGAGCTGTTTTTT
CASSYLLGENTGELFF
>TRBJ2-2|17|.|TRBD1|TRBV7-6
TGTGCCAGCAGCAAAGCCCCCGGGACAGTGAGTTCCGGGGAGCTGTTTTTT
CASSKAPGTVSSGELFF
>TRBJ1-4|14|once|TRBD1|TRBV5-4
TGTGCCAGCAGCGTGACAGGGGGCGGTGAAAAACTGTTTTTT
CASSVTGGGEKLFF
>TRBJ2-2|13|.|.|TRBV28
TGTGCCAGCAGAGCCATGGTCACCGGGGAGCTGTTTTTT
CASRAMVTGELFF
>TRBJ2-7|14|few|TRBD1|TRBV18
TGTGCCAGCTCACCCTCGACAGGGACCTACGAGCAGTACTTC
CASSPSTGTYEQYF
>TRBJ1-5|13|few|.|TRBV6-4
TGTGCCAGCAGTGACCCTAAGAGGGGGCCCCAGCATTTT
CASSDPKRGPQHF
>TRBJ1-3|13|.|.|TRBV30
TGTGCCTGGAGTGTCGGTGGCGTAAACACCATATATTTT
CAWSVGGVNTIYF
>TRBJ2-3|17|.|TRBD2|TRBV28
TGTGCCAGCAGTCTCCGAATTTCTAGCGGGAGTCCAGATACGCAGTATTTT
CASSLRISSGSPDTQYF
>TRBJ2-7|14|.|TRBD1|TRBV2
TGTGCCACCACGGGACAGGGTGTCTCCTACGAGCAGTACTTC
CATTGQGVSYEQYF
>TRBJ2-1|14|.|.|TRBV27
TGTGCCAGCAGCCCGGGACGGAACTACAATGAGCAGTTCTTC
CASSPGRNYNEQFF
>TRBJ2-7|13|.|.|TRBV7-6
TGTGCCAGCTCATCTAGGGGGATTGGCGAGCAGTACTTC
CASSSRGIGEQYF
>TRBJ2-5|15|.|.|TRBV15
TGTGCCACCAGCAGGAGAAGCGGGTCACAAGAGACCCAGTACTTC
CATSRRSGSQETQYF
>TRBJ2-2|16|few|TRBD1|TRBV28
TGTGCCAGCAGCAGAGCCGGGACAGGGAACACCGGGGAGCTGTTTTTT
CASSRAGTGNTGELFF
>TRBJ2-5|16|once|TRBD1|TRBV7-8
TGTGCCAGCAGCTCTACCGGGACAGTCTACCAAGAGACCCAGTACTTC
CASSSTGTVYQETQYF
>TRBJ2-6|19|.|.|TRBV28
TGTGCCAGCAGCTCGTTCCCCGGGACGCCTAGCTCTGGGGCCAACGTCCTGACTTTC
CASSSFPGTPSSGANVLTF
>TRBJ2-1|14|.|.|TRBV5-1
TGCGCCAGCAGCTCCGAGGTAAGCCCCAATGAGCAGTTCTTC
CASSSEVSPNEQFF
>TRBJ2-5|15|few|.|TRBV28
TGTGCCAGCAGGGCGGGACACATCCTACGGGAGACCCAGTACTTC
CASRAGHILRETQYF
>TRBJ2-3|15|once|TRBD2|TRBV7-9
TGTGCCAGCAGCCCGGCGGCTAGCGGGAGGAATACGCAGTATTTT
CASSPAASGRNTQYF
>TRBJ2-1|18|.|TRBD2|TRBV18
TGTGCCAGCTCACCACTATGGTCCCGGGACTACTTTAACAATGAGCAGTTCTTC
CASSPLWSRDYFNNEQFF
>TRBJ2-3|15|few|TRBD1|TRBV9
TGTGCCAGCAGCCTCCCGGGACAGCCTACAGATACGCAGTATTTT
CASSLPGQPTDTQYF
>TRBJ2-1|17|.|TRBD2|TRBV7-9
TGTGCCAGCAGCCCCCGGGGGAGCGGGAGTGGGGACAATGAGCAGTTCTTC
CASSPRGSGSGDNEQFF
>TRBJ2-1|13|many|.|TRBV27
TGTGCCAGCAAACTCTCAATGTACAATGAGCAGTTCTTC
CASKLSMYNEQFF
>TRBJ1-4|16|.|.|TRBV11-2
TGTGCCAGCAGCCAAGATGGTGCCCTGATCGGGGAAAAACTGTTTTTT
CASSQDGALIGEKLFF
>TRBJ2-1|15|.|.|TRBV3-1/TRBV3-2
TGTGCCAGCAGCCCCCGGGCCGTCTCGCGAAATGAGCAGTTCTTC
CASSPRAVSRNEQFF
>TRBJ1-5|17|few|TRBD1|TRBV19
TGTGCCAGTAGTCGGGACAGATCTCAATATAGCAATCAGCCCCAGCATTTT
CASSRDRSQYSNQPQHF
>TRBJ2-1|12|.|.|TRBV2
TGTGCCAGCACGGGGATTCTCGATGAGCAGTTCTTC
CASTGILDEQFF
>TRBJ2-1|16|.|TRBD2|TRBV7-6
TGTGCCAGCAGCTTGACTAGCGGGCAGACGTTTAATGAGCAGTTCTTC
CASSLTSGQTFNEQFF
>TRBJ1-2|15|.|.|TRBV18
TGTGCCAGCTCATTGCAGGGGCCCATTGGCTATGGCTACACCTTC
CASSLQGPIGYGYTF
>TRBJ1-2|14|.|TRBD1|TRBV7-2
TGTGCCAGCAGCTTGGGACAGGAACTTTATGGCTACACCTTC
CASSLGQELYGYTF
>TRBJ2-1|12|.|.|TRBV10-1
TGCGCCAGCAGCGAACAGGGCAATGAGCAGTTCTTC
CASSEQGNEQFF
>TRBJ1-4|12|.|.|TRBV12-3/TRBV12-4
TGTGCCAGCAGTCCGAGGCTTGAAAAACTGTTTTTT
CASSPRLEKLFF
>TRBJ1-2|15|.|TRBD1|TRBV5-1
TGCGCCAGCAGCCGACCCGACAGGGCTAACTATGGCTACACCTTC
CASSRPDRANYGYTF
>TRBJ1-2|11|few|.|TRBV3-1/TRBV3-2
TGTGCCAGCAGCCAATACGGGCGCTACACCTTC
CASSQYGRYTF
>TRBJ2-5|15|.|.|TRBV19
TGTGCCAGTAGTATGCAGGGCCCAGCCAAAGAGACCCAGTACTTC
CASSMQGPAKETQYF
>TRBJ2-2|14|.|.|TRBV7-9
TGTGCCAGCCTCCCGGGGCGTTTCACCGGGGAGCTGTTTTTT
CASLPGRFTGELFF
>TRBJ1-2|15|.|.|TRBV6-4
TGTGCCAGCAGCCCACACGACGAAACTCGCTATGGCTACACCTTC
CASSPHDETRYGYTF
>TRBJ2-5|12|.|.|TRBV30
TGTGCCTCAAAGGATTATCAAGAGACCCAGTACTTC
CASKDYQETQYF